These 10 T cell receptor beta chains were sequenced from one sample in a study of post-analysis software for immune sequencing data. Study-level findings and limits: A handful of TRBV segments were significantly more frequent in patients than in controls. TRBV5-6, TRBV5-1 and TRBV20-1 were among these segments.

Their recognized antigens are unknown. Each TCR beta cDNA library carried unique molecular identifiers. TCRdb independently ran MiXCR on the PCR reads; one entry per CDR3 protein. The profile shows roughly 730,000 distinct CDR3 sequences, about 27% of them singletons. The material sequenced was blood. The receptors come from a girl aged 10-17 years with multiple sclerosis.

This clonotype was found a few times. J is TRBJ2-1 and V is TRBV7-6, with 7 nucleotides matching TRBD1. Trimming removed 0 bases from V and 5 bases from J; junction bases left unmatched: 7. Germline V gene sequence: CDR1 SGHVS, CDR2 FNYEAQ. This CDR3 is 16 amino acids long. CDR3 residues: CASSLAGTVENNEQFF. Here the CDR3 DNA reads TGTGCCAGCAGCTTAGCCGGGACAGTTGAAAACAATGAGCAGTTCTTC.

The chain recombines TRBV10-3 with TRBJ2-3; no definite D call. The germline CDR1 and CDR2 sequences are ENHRY and SYGVKD. Trimming stripped 8 bases from V and 1 base from J, with 4 bases between. This CDR3 is built from 11 residues. CDR3 bases: TGTGCCATCCTCGGCACAGATACGCAGTATTTT. Translated: CAILGTDTQYF.

This clonotype has more than one count but fewer than ten. The junction departs from the called germline gene at one end, perhaps through a read error. V usage is TRBV9 and J usage is TRBJ2-1, with 8 bases that match TRBD2. The CDR3 contains 16 residues. Looked up from germline, CDR1 is SGDLS and CDR2 is YYNGEE. The CDR3 protein is CVSSDPGGQVYNEQFF. CDR3 nucleotides: TGTGTCAGCAGCGACCCGGGGGGGCAGGTATACAATGAGCAGTTCTTC.

Only a few counts were recorded for this clonotype. The chain recombines TRBV5-1 with TRBJ2-1; TRBD2 matches at 8 bases. V lost 0 bases, J lost 2 bases, and 4 bases stayed unmatched. This CDR3 comprises 16 residues. Looked up from germline, CDR1 is SGHRS and CDR2 is YFSETQ. The CDR3 coding sequence is TGCGCCAGCAGCTTGGAGGCTAGCGGGCCCTACAATGAGCAGTTCTTC. It codes for CASSLEASGPYNEQFF.

The V gene is TRBV6-6, the J gene TRBJ1-5; 8 positions agree with TRBD1. The CDR3 loop spans 14 amino acids. The V gene end was trimmed by 7 bases and the J gene end by 7 bases; junction bases not matched to a gene: 9. CDR1 and CDR2 (germline): MNHNY, SVGAGI (reference sequence). In DNA form, the CDR3 reads TGTGCCAGCAACGACAGGGGAGGAGAGCAGCCCCAGCATTTT. Protein sequence: CASNDRGGEQPQHF.

This clonotype was detected many times. The gene calls are TRBV6-5 and TRBJ2-1; TRBD2 aligns across 7 bases. The germline V gene encodes CDR1 MNHEY and CDR2 SVGAGI. With 8 bases clipped from V and 8 bases from J, the junction kept 15 bases outside the gene matches. The CDR3 totals 15 residues. In DNA, the CDR3 is TGTGCCAGCGGACCTTCGGGACTAAGTTCACATGAGCAGTTCTTC. Protein product: CASGPSGLSSHEQFF.

At least ten counts were recorded for this clonotype. This sequence joins TRBV6-1 and TRBJ2-3, with a tentative D call TRBD2 (5 bases). There are 17 residues in the CDR3. V was clipped by 7 bases and J by 0 bases, with 20 bases between them. CDR1 is MNHNS and CDR2 is SASEGT in the germline V gene. The CDR3 DNA sequence: TGTGCCAGCAAGATGAGCGGAGTGGGCCCTAGCACAGATACGCAGTATTTT. Translated, it gives CASKMSGVGPSTDTQYF.

This clonotype was seen only a few times. The rearrangement uses TRBV5-1 and TRBJ2-3, with D hard to call. Germline values: CDR1 SGHRS, CDR2 YFSETQ. V was shortened by 4 bases and J by 4 bases, with 16 bases between the two germline ends. The CDR3 totals 15 residues. This CDR3 is CASSPEFVRPDTQYF. As DNA, the CDR3 is TGCGCCAGCAGCCCGGAATTTGTCCGTCCAGATACGCAGTATTTT.

The V and J genes are TRBV7-2 and TRBJ2-7; 7 nucleotides align to TRBD2. The germline V gene encodes CDR1 SGHTA and CDR2 FQGNSA. Trimming removed 4 bases from V and 0 bases from J; junction bases left unmatched: 6. CDR3 length: 15 residues. CDR3 DNA sequence: TGTGCCAGCAGCTCAGAAGCGGGGTTCTCCTACGAGCAGTACTTC. It translates to CASSSEAGFSYEQYF.

This clonotype was recorded many times. V usage is TRBV10-3 and J usage is TRBJ1-2, with 11 bases that match TRBD1. The J segment lost 6 bases and the V segment lost 3 bases, leaving 9 bases of the junction unmatched. The V gene's germline CDR1 is ENHRY and CDR2 SYGVKD. This CDR3 has 16 amino acids. CDR3 DNA: TGTGCCATCAGTGAACCGGGACAGGGGGTAATAGATGGCTACACCTTC. Its protein is CAISEPGQGVIDGYTF.